This TCR beta chain originates from a study of blood T cell repertoires in COVID-19. Whole-study context: The United States, Italy and Spain supplied acute and convalescent COVID-19 samples. T cells, B-cell-depleted T cells, or PBMCs provided the cDNA or gDNA that served as material.

The J segment lost 6 bases and the V segment lost 3 bases, leaving 7 bases of the junction unmatched. Germline lookup yields CDR1 SGHRS and CDR2 YFSETQ. This CDR3 has 15 residues. Some clones are missing from TCRdb's copy, which holds only in-frame ones; the method was immunoSEQ multiplex PCR. Seen here are approximately 500,000 clones, roughly 91% observed once, and the top ten hold around 7.8%. Seattle researchers signed up patients amid active infection and tracked them longitudinally. The sequence was collected from a woman in her forties or fifties with COVID-19, enrolled during active disease. This chain links TRBV5-1 with TRBJ2-2; TRBD1 agrees at 8 bases. Sequencing was carried out using peripheral blood. CDR3 loop: CASSSRGQTSGELFF. DNA for the CDR3: TGCGCCAGCAGCTCCAGGGGGCAAACGTCCGGGGAGCTGTTTTTT. Supplemented by reference TRBV5-1 and TRBJ2-2, the full variable domain reads KAGVTQTPRYLIKTRGQQVTLSCSPISGHRSVSWYQQTPGQGLQFLFEYFSETQRNKGNFPGRFSGRQFSNSRSEMNVSTLELGDSALYLCASSSRGQTSGELFFGEGSRLTVL.